This T cell receptor beta chain emerged from a study of cytomegalovirus exposure and HLA in healthy donors. Study findings and constraints: For TCR beta chains, V- and J-gene trimming was later linked to a missense DCLRE1C variant. More clonal expansion characterized HLA-associated TCR beta chains than equally common others in a later analysis.

As concerns this clone: Its antigen is currently unknown.

Both 60 Vbeta primers and 13 Jbeta primers went into the PCR. The data were produced by immunoSEQ multiplex PCR, yet TCRdb's version contains in-frame clones alone and is incomplete. The sample records 90,000 to 150,000 clones, over 75% being singletons. Germline CDR1 is LNHDA and CDR2 is SQIVND (reference sequence). The V end was cut by 2 bases, the J end by 2 bases, with 15 bases between. The CDR3 has 16 amino acids. Healthy people donating bone marrow made up the donors. This TCR derives from a woman younger than 30 in good health and CMV-seronegative. J is TRBJ1-1 and V is TRBV19, with D uncertain. Sequenced sample: PBMCs. Written as DNA, the CDR3 is TGTGCCAGTAGTATACCCCGGGGTCGGGGAAACACTGAAGCTTTCTTT. It encodes CASSIPRGRGNTEAFF.